The clone carrying this T cell receptor (beta chain) has more than one count but fewer than ten. Its antigen is unknown. PCR employed 60 Vbeta and 13 Jbeta primers. The method was immunoSEQ multiplex PCR; TCRdb's version includes in-frame clones alone and lacks a portion of them. This table holds approximately 140,000 clones, about three quarters found once. Trimming took 6 bases from V and 4 from J; bases not matched to a gene: 1. The CDR3 length is 14 residues. Germline CDR1 reads ENHRY; CDR2 reads SYGVKD. The sample originates from a study of cytomegalovirus exposure and HLA in healthy donors. Whole-study results and caveats: Cytomegalovirus association was assigned to about 150 TCR beta chains.

The chain has TRBV10-3 and TRBJ1-4; 11 positions agree with TRBD1. The sequence came from a middle-aged woman in good health and CMV-seronegative. Sample: PBMCs. The CDR3 DNA reads TGTGCCATCAGCGGGACAGGGGGTAATGAAAAACTGTTTTTT. Its protein is CAISGTGGNEKLFF.